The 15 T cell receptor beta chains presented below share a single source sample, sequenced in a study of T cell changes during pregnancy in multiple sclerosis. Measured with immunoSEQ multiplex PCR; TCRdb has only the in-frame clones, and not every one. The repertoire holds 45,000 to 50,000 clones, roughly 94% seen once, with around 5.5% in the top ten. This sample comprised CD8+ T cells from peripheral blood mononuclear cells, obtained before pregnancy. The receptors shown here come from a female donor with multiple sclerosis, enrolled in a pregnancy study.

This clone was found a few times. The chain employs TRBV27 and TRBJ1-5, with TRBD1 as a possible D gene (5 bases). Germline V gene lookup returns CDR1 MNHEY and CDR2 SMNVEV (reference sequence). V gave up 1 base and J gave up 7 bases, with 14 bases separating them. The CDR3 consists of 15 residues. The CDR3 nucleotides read TGTGCCAGCAGTTTATGGGGAGGAGGGGAGCAGCCCCAGCATTTT. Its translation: CASSLWGGGEQPQHF.

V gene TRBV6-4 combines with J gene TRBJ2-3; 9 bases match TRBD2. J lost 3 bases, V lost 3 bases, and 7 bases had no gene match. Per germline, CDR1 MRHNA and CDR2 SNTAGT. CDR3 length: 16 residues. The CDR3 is CASSDSGSESTDTQYF. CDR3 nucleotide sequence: TGTGCCAGCAGTGATAGCGGGAGTGAATCGACAGATACGCAGTATTTT.

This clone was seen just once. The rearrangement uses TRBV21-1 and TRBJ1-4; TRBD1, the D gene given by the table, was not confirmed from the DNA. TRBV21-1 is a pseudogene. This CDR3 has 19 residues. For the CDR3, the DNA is TGTGCCAGCAGCAGAGGATTCCGGGACAGGGGGCTCACTAATGAAAAACTGTTTTTT. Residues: CASSRGFRDRGLTNEKLFF.

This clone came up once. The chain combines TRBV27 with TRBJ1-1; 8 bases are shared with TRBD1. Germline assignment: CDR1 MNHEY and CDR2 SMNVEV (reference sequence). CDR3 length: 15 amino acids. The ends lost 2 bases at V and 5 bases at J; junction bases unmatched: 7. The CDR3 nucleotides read TGTGCCAGCAGTTTAGCAGGGGGCGCAGGTACTGAAGCTTTCTTT. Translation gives CASSLAGGAGTEAFF.

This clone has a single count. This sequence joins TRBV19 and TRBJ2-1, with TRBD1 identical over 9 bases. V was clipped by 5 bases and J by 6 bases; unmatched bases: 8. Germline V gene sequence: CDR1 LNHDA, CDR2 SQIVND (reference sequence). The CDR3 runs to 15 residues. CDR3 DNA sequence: TGTGCCAGTAGTTACGGGACAGGGTCCCCCAATGAGCAGTTCTTC. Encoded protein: CASSYGTGSPNEQFF.

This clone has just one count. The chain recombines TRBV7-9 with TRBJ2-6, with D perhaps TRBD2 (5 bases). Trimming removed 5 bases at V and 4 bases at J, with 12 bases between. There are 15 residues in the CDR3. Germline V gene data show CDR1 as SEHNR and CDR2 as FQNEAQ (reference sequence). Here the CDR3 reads CASSAPRAGANVLTF. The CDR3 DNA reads TGTGCCAGCAGCGCCCCGAGGGCGGGGGCCAACGTCCTGACTTTC.

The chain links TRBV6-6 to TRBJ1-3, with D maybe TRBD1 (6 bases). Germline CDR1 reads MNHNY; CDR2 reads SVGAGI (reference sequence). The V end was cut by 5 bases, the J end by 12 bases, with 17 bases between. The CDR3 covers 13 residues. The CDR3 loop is CASSPTITGHIYF. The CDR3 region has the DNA TGTGCCAGCAGTCCCACGATTACGGGACACATATATTTT.

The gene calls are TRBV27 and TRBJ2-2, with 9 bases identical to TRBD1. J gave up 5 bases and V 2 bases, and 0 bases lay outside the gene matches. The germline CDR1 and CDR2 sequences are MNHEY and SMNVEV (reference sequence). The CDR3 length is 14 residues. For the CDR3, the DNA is TGTGCCAGCAGTTTAGGACAGGGGACCGGGGAGCTGTTTTTT. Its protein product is CASSLGQGTGELFF.

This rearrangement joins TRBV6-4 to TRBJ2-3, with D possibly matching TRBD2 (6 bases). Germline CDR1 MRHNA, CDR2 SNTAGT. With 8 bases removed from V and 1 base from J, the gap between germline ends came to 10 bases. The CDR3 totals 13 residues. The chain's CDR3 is CASGPSGTDTQYF. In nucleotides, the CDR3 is TGTGCCAGCGGTCCTAGCGGCACAGATACGCAGTATTTT.

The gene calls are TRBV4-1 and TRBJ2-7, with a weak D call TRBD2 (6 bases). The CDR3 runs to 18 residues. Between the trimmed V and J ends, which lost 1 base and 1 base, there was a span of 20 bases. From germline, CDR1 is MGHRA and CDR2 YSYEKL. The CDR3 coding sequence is TGCGCCAGCAGCCAAGGTCTGCAGGGTAGCGGTCTTTCCTACGAGCAGTACTTC. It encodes CASSQGLQGSGLSYEQYF.

The CDR3, as DNA: TGTGCCAGCAGCTTGGGACAGGGGGCGGCCTACGAGCAGTACTTC. Amino acids: CASSLGQGAAYEQYF. The chain employs TRBV5-4 and TRBJ2-7; 10 bases align to TRBD1. The V gene's germline CDR1 is SGHNT and CDR2 YYREEE (reference sequence). Unmatched junction bases numbered 2, after V lost 0 bases and J lost 2 bases. The CDR3 sequence is 15 residues long.

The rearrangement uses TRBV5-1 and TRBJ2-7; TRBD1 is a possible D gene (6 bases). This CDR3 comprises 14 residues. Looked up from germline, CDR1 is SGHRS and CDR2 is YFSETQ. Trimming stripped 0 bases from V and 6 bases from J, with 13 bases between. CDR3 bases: TGCGCCAGCAGCTTGGCCGTACAGGGCTCCGAGCAGTACTTC. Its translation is CASSLAVQGSEQYF.

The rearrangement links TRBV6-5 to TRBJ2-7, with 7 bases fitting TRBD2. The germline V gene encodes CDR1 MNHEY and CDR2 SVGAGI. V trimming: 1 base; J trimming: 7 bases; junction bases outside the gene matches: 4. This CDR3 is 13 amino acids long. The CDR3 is CASSYLGAGEQYF. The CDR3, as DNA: TGTGCCAGCAGTTACTTGGGAGCGGGAGAGCAGTACTTC.

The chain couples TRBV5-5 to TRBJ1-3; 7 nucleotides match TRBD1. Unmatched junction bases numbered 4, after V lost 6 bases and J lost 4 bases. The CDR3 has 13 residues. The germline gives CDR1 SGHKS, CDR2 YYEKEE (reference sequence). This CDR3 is CASNSGGGNTIYF. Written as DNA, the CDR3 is TGTGCCAGCAACTCAGGGGGGGGAAACACCATATATTTT.

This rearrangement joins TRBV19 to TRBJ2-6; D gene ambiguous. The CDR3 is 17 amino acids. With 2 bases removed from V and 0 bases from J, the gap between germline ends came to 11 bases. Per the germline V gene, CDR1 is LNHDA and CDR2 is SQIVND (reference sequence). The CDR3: CASSIIPASSGANVLTF. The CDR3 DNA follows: TGTGCCAGTAGTATAATTCCAGCGAGCTCTGGGGCCAACGTCCTGACTTTC.